This T cell receptor beta chain was captured in a study of T-cell reconstitution after alpha-beta-depleted transplantation in children. Study results and limitations: Surviving recipient cells, namely T cells and thymic progenitors, were the source of high day-60 TCRbeta diversity in some patients. Most T-cell counts and diversity one year after the transplant came from T cells that were newly produced. Roughly two months post-transplant, alpha-beta T cells reportedly originated from several hundred graft clones that had expanded.

It was with unique molecular identifiers that the TCRbeta library was prepared. TCRdb called the PCR reads again in MiXCR, with one record for every CDR3 protein. The sample records approximately 650,000 distinct CDR3 sequences, around 13% being singletons. This clonotype came up many times. Its antigen remains unidentified. The germline V gene has CDR1 SGHVS and CDR2 FQNEAQ. This CDR3 contains 17 residues. Trimming shortened V by 8 bases and J by 5 bases, and 26 bases separated the two germline ends. This specimen was PBMCs, taken before TCRalphabeta/CD19-depleted stem cell transplant. The chain employs TRBV7-8 and TRBJ2-3; tentative D call: TRBD2 (6 bases). This receptor was taken from a girl aged 2-10 years with congenital amegakaryocytic thrombocytopenia, due to receive a stem cell transplant. CDR3 DNA: TGTGCCAGCTCCACCTGGAGGGAGATTGTGTTTGTAGATACGCAGTATTTT. Its protein product is CASSTWREIVFVDTQYF.